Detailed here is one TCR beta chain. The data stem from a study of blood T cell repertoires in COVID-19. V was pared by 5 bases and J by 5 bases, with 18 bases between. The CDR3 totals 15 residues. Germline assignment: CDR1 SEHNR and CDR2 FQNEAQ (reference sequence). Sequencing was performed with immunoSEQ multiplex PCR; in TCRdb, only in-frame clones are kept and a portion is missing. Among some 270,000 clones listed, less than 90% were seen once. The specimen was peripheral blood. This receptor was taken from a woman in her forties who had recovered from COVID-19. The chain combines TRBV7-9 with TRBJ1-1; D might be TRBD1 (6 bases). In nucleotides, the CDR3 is TGTGCCAGCAGCCGAGGGGGTCCAAGTTGGACTGAAGCTTTCTTT. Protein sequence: CASSRGGPSWTEAFF.